This TCR beta chain was sequenced for a study of blood T cell repertoires in COVID-19. About the research overall: Both acute and convalescent COVID-19 samples were obtained from the United States, Italy and Spain. Sources were T cells, B-cell-depleted T cells, or PBMCs; the material itself was cDNA or gDNA.

As handled by the study authors: Amplification from reference gene primers served as the basis for estimated nucleated cell counts. Repertoires were generated with immunoSEQ multiplex PCR, while TCRdb's copy carries only in-frame clones and drops some. V, J and clone size were drawn from that table, and D and trimming were deduced from the DNA. The sample contains 100,000 or so clones, around 73% of which appear only once. The CDR3 runs to 13 residues. With 6 bases removed from V and 5 bases from J, the gap between germline ends came to 11 bases. The source material was peripheral blood. This receptor was taken from a man between 60 and 70 years old with active or convalescent COVID-19. The gene calls are TRBV12-3 or TRBV12-4 and TRBJ1-5, with D unclear. The CDR3, as DNA: TGTGCCAGCAGAGAAGACACATATCAGCCCCAGCATTTT. It is translated as CASREDTYQPQHF.